This T cell receptor beta chain was identified in a study of blood T cell repertoires in COVID-19. Study overall: Acute-phase and convalescent COVID-19 samples originated in the United States, Italy and Spain. PBMCs, B-cell-depleted T cells, or T cells were the source of the cDNA or gDNA that made up the material.

Under the authors' procedure: Nucleated cell counts were estimated from reference gene primer amplification. Data came from immunoSEQ multiplex PCR; TCRdb stores just in-frame clones and leaves some out. V and J calls and clone size follow that table, whereas D and trimming were derived from the DNA. This table holds around 140,000 clones, 76% found once. Germline CDR1 and CDR2: SEHNR and FQNEAQ (reference sequence). The CDR3 is 14 amino acids. Trimming removed 4 bases from V and 3 bases from J; junction bases left unmatched: 5. This sequence was found in a woman of 80 years or more with active or convalescent COVID-19. The source material was peripheral blood. The chain combines TRBV7-9 with TRBJ1-1, with 7 bases fitting TRBD1. The CDR3 DNA reads TGTGCCAGCAGCTATGACAGGGACTACACTGAAGCTTTCTTT. It is translated as CASSYDRDYTEAFF. The full variable domain, in which reference TRBV7-9 and TRBJ1-1 provide the parts outside the CDR3, is DTGVSQNPRHKITKRGQNVTFRCDPISEHNRLYWYRQTLGQGPEFLTYFQNEAQLEKSRLLSDRFSAERPKGSFSTLEIQRTEQGDSAMYLCASSYDRDYTEAFFGQGTRLTVV.